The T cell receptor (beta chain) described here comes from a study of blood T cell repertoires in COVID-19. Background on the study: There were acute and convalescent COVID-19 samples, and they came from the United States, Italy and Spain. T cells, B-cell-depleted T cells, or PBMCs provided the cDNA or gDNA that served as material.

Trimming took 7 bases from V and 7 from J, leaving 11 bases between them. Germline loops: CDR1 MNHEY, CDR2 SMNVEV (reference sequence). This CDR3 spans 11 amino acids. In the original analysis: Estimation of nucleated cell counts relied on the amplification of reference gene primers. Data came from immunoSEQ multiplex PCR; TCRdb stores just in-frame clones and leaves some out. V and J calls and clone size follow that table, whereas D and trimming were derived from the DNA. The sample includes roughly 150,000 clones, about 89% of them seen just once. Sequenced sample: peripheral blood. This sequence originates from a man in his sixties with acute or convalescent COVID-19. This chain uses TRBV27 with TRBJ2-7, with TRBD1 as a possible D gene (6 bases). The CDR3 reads CASKQDSEQYF. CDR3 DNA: TGTGCCAGCAAGCAGGACAGTGAGCAGTACTTC.